This is a list of T cell receptor beta chains from one sample in a study of cytomegalovirus exposure and HLA in healthy donors. The protocol was immunoSEQ multiplex PCR, while the TCRdb copy is restricted to in-frame clones and leaves out a portion. In all, the sample yields approximately 58,000 clones. Sample: PBMCs. The receptors come from a man aged 18-30 years in good health and CMV-seropositive. Each CDR3 is given with its conserved first and last residue. D genes are given only for firm matches.

J	D	V	DNA	CDR3
TRBJ2-1	.	TRBV10-1	TGCGCCAGCAGTGAGACTCACGGCAATGAGCAGTTCTTC	CASSETHGNEQFF
TRBJ2-3	.	TRBV2	TGTGCCAGCAGTGTGCGGACTAGCACAGATACGCAGTATTTT	CASSVRTSTDTQYF
TRBJ1-1	.	TRBV21-1	TGTGCCAGCAGCACCGGACAGGGGGGCACTGAAGCTTTCTTT	CASSTGQGGTEAFF
TRBJ2-4	TRBD2	TRBV7-9	TGTGCCAGCACTCAAGGGGCTAGCGGGGCAAACATTCAGTACTTC	CASTQGASGANIQYF
TRBJ2-3	.	TRBV7-2	TGTGCCAGCAGCTTTAACAGGGAGGATACGCAGTATTTT	CASSFNREDTQYF
TRBJ2-7	TRBD1	TRBV7-9	TGTGCCAGCAGCTCATACAGGGGGCAACACGAGCAGTACTTC	CASSSYRGQHEQYF
TRBJ2-7	TRBD1	TRBV9	TGTGCCAGCAGCGAGGGGACAGACTTAGGGAAGCAGTACTTC	CASSEGTDLGKQYF
TRBJ2-7	TRBD1	TRBV29-1	TGCAGCGTTGAACGCGGCAGGGGGCTACAGTACGAGCAGTACTTC	CSVERGRGLQYEQYF
TRBJ1-3	.	TRBV29-1	TGCAGCGTTCGGGTTGGCACCATATATTTT	CSVRVGTIYF
TRBJ1-5	.	TRBV11-2	TGTGCCAGCAGCGATTACCTTGGAGAGTTTAGCAATCAGCCCCAGCATTTT	CASSDYLGEFSNQPQHF
TRBJ2-3	.	TRBV4-2	TGTGCCAGCAGCCAAGATCGGGCTAGCGGCACAGATACGCAGTATTTT	CASSQDRASGTDTQYF
TRBJ2-1	TRBD2	TRBV18	TGTGCCAGCTCACTACCGGGACTACCCAATGAGCAGTTCTTC	CASSLPGLPNEQFF
TRBJ2-7	.	TRBV4-2	TGTGCCAGCAGCCAAGATCAAACAGGGACCTACGAGCAGTACTTC	CASSQDQTGTYEQYF
TRBJ1-4	.	TRBV30	TGTGCCTGGAGTGGGGGGCACTCGAGGGAAAAACTGTTTTTT	CAWSGGHSREKLFF
TRBJ1-1	.	TRBV18	TGTGCCAGCTCACCAGACATGAACACTGAAGCTTTCTTT	CASSPDMNTEAFF
TRBJ2-7	.	TRBV7-2	TGTGCCAGCAGTCCAAGCGGGCTAGCAAAATACTTC	CASSPSGLAKYF
TRBJ1-6	TRBD1	TRBV11-2	TGTGCCAGCAGCCCCGACAGGGTTGGGTCACCCCTCCACTTT	CASSPDRVGSPLHF
TRBJ1-4	.	TRBV27	TGTGCCAGCAGAGGGGGTGGTTATGAAAAACTGTTTTTT	CASRGGGYEKLFF
TRBJ2-1	.	TRBV7-3	TGTGCCAGCAGCTTAACGGGGGGATACAATGAGCAGTTCTTC	CASSLTGGYNEQFF
TRBJ2-1	TRBD2	TRBV7-2	TGTGCCAGCAGCTTCGGCGGGAGGGCCGAACATGAGCAGTTCTTC	CASSFGGRAEHEQFF
TRBJ2-5	TRBD2	TRBV4-1	TGCGCCAGCAGCCAGACTAGCGGGGACCAAGAGACCCAGTACTTC	CASSQTSGDQETQYF
TRBJ1-5	TRBD1	TRBV18	TGTGCCAGCTCACCGGGACAGGGTGGCCAGCCCCAGCATTTT	CASSPGQGGQPQHF
TRBJ2-2	.	TRBV4-1	TGCGCCAGCAAACCAAGGGGAAACACCGGGGAGCTGTTTTTT	CASKPRGNTGELFF
TRBJ1-5	.	TRBV5-8	TGTGCCAGCAGCCGAATAATCCCGACAGCTAATCAGCCCCAGCATTTT	CASSRIIPTANQPQHF
TRBJ1-1	TRBD1	TRBV27	TGTGCCAGCAGTCGCCGGACAGGGCCCACTGAAGCTTTCTTT	CASSRRTGPTEAFF
TRBJ2-1	.	TRBV6-1	TGTGCCAGCGGCCCTCTAGCGTCATCCTACAATGAGCAGTTCTTC	CASGPLASSYNEQFF
TRBJ1-2	.	TRBV19	TGTGCCAGTAGTATCAATGGGGAGAAGAGGAATGGCTACACCTTC	CASSINGEKRNGYTF
TRBJ2-1	.	TRBV5-1	TGCGCCAGCAGCTTGGCAGTCGGGAGCTCCTACAATGAGCAGTTCTTC	CASSLAVGSSYNEQFF
TRBJ2-5	.	TRBV19	TGTGCCAGTAAGTCCGAGCGCCGCGGAACCCAGTACTTC	CASKSERRGTQYF
TRBJ2-5	.	TRBV12-5	TGTGCTAGTGGTTTGGTACCCCCGGGGAGGCAAGAGACCCAGTACTTC	CASGLVPPGRQETQYF
TRBJ2-7	.	TRBV5-4	TGTGCCAGCAGCTTGAGGGGAAACTCCGAGCAGTACTTC	CASSLRGNSEQYF
TRBJ2-1	.	TRBV19	TGTGCCCCCAGGGGGGCTAGCGGGTTGTACAATGAGCAGTTCTTC	CAPRGASGLYNEQFF
TRBJ2-7	.	TRBV28	TGTGCCAGCAGTCTTGACAGCCTCTTAGACGAGCAGTACTTC	CASSLDSLLDEQYF
TRBJ2-5	TRBD2	TRBV4-1	TGCGCCAGCAGCCAAAGCGGGAGGGCCGGAGAGACCCAGTACTTC	CASSQSGRAGETQYF
TRBJ2-7	.	TRBV7-2	TGTGCCAGCAGCTTAAGTGGGGGACACCTTGCCGAGCAGTACTTC	CASSLSGGHLAEQYF
TRBJ2-6	TRBD1	TRBV18	TGTGCCAGCTCACCAGGACAGGGGAGACCTGGGGCCAACGTCCTGACTTTC	CASSPGQGRPGANVLTF
TRBJ1-3	.	TRBV11-2	TGTGCCAGCAGCCGCCACTTACCAGGGAACTCTGGAAACACCATATATTTT	CASSRHLPGNSGNTIYF
TRBJ2-2	TRBD1	TRBV11-2	TGTGCCAGCACCTTACTAACGGGGACAGCCCAAACCGGGGAGCTGTTTTTT	CASTLLTGTAQTGELFF
TRBJ1-1	TRBD1	TRBV18	TGTGCCAGCTCACCACGACGCCAGGGACAGCTGAACACTGAAGCTTTCTTT	CASSPRRQGQLNTEAFF
TRBJ2-2	TRBD1	TRBV9	TGTGCCAGCTCCCCTACAGGGGGAGACACCGGGGAGCTGTTTTTT	CASSPTGGDTGELFF
TRBJ2-7	.	TRBV27	TGTGCCAGCAGTTTATGGCTGGAGGGGCGAGGCGAGCAGTACTTC	CASSLWLEGRGEQYF
TRBJ2-3	.	TRBV19	TGTGCCAGTAGTCCTAGACAGACCACAGATACGCAGTATTTT	CASSPRQTTDTQYF
TRBJ1-1	.	TRBV29-1	TGCAGCGTGGTCGCCCTTTTATGGAGAAACATGAACACTGAAGCTTTCTTT	CSVVALLWRNMNTEAFF
TRBJ1-4	TRBD1	TRBV30	TGTGCCTGGGAGGGACAGGGTAATGAAAAACTGTTTTTT	CAWEGQGNEKLFF
TRBJ1-1	.	TRBV11-3	TGTGCCAGCAGCTTAGATCGGGACTCCTCTTCCTTCTTT	CASSLDRDSSSFF
TRBJ1-1	.	TRBV19	TGTGCCAGTAGCGCGGGGGCTGCGGGGGGGCGCCCGCCTGAAGCTTTCTTT	CASSAGAAGGRPPEAFF
TRBJ2-3	TRBD2	TRBV6-5	TGTGCCAGCAGTTACGGGCTAGCGGGAGGCACAGATACGCAGTATTTT	CASSYGLAGGTDTQYF
TRBJ1-2	.	TRBV5-4	TGTGCCAGCAGCCCGCCGGGACACCTTAACTATGGCTACACCTTC	CASSPPGHLNYGYTF
TRBJ2-7	.	TRBV25-1	TGTGCCAGCACCGGGAAAACTACCTACGAGCAGTACTTC	CASTGKTTYEQYF
TRBJ1-2	.	TRBV7-2	TGTGCCAGCAGTAAATCGGGGGGGTTCTATGGCTACACCTTC	CASSKSGGFYGYTF
TRBJ2-1	.	TRBV11-2	TGTGCCAGCACCAAGACAGCACGCTCCTACAATGAGCAGTTCTTC	CASTKTARSYNEQFF
TRBJ2-2	TRBD1	TRBV29-1	TGCAGCGTCGACAGGGTGGCCGGGGAGCTGTTTTTT	CSVDRVAGELFF
TRBJ1-5	.	TRBV11-1	TGTGCCAGCAGCTTTCACAGATGCAATCAGCCCCAGCATTTT	CASSFHRCNQPQHF
TRBJ1-3	.	TRBV5-1	TGCGCCAGCAGCTTGGGACAGAACTCTGGAAACACCATATATTTT	CASSLGQNSGNTIYF